A single sample is the source of the 14 T cell receptor beta chains below, sequenced in a study of low-dose radiotherapy and immunotherapy resistance in tumors. Primers targeting TRAV and TRBV primed first-strand cDNA, covering alpha and beta chains. TCRs were put through approximately 20 PCR cycles of amplification with Phusion. A constant-region primer and the V-primer adapter served as the primer pair. TCRdb analysed the reads with MiXCR anew, one entry per CDR3 protein. The repertoire holds 54,000 or so distinct CDR3 sequences, with under 30% as singletons. The time point is: before trial treatment. The sample here was PBMCs, taken before treatment. The receptors shown here come from a male donor with prostate cancer.

V usage is TRBV27 and J usage is TRBJ2-3; no definite D call. The CDR3 has 13 residues. The germline gives CDR1 MNHEY, CDR2 SMNVEV (reference sequence). The ends were cut back, 1 base at V and 1 base at J, with 3 bases in the middle. The CDR3 DNA reads as TGTGCCAGCAGTTTATACCGCACAGATACGCAGTATTTT. It translates to CASSLYRTDTQYF.

This clonotype has just a few counts. The V gene is TRBV2, the J gene TRBJ2-7, with unresolved D. Germline values: CDR1 SNHLY, CDR2 FYNNEI. V was trimmed by 5 bases and J by 5 bases, leaving 4 bases between them. This CDR3 contains 10 residues. CDR3 DNA sequence: TGTGCCAGCAGTCTCGACGAGCAGTACTTC. Translated: CASSLDEQYF.

The chain recombines TRBV5-1 with TRBJ1-2; D perhaps matches TRBD1 (5 bases). The CDR3 has 16 amino acids. The V gene's germline CDR1 is SGHRS and CDR2 YFSETQ. Trimming shortened V by 4 bases and J by 4 bases, and 20 bases separated the two germline ends. The DNA of the CDR3 is TGCGCCAGCAGCCACACCAGGGTCGGGTTGGTCTATGGCTACACCTTC. As protein: CASSHTRVGLVYGYTF.

This clonotype was detected only a few times. J is TRBJ2-2 and V is TRBV15; TRBD1 aligns across 7 bases. This CDR3 spans 16 amino acids. V trimming: 1 base; J trimming: 4 bases; junction bases outside the gene matches: 6. Per the germline V gene, CDR1 is LNHNV and CDR2 is YYDKDF (reference sequence). As DNA, the CDR3 is TGTGCCACCAGCAGAGTAGCCCGACAGGGCACCGGGGAGCTGTTTTTT. Its protein is CATSRVARQGTGELFF. Full variable domain (outside the CDR3, taken from reference TRBV15 and TRBJ2-2): DAMVIQNPRYQVTQFGKPVTLSCSQTLNHNVMYWYQQKSSQAPKLLFHYYDKDFNNEADTPDNFQSRRPNTSFCFLDIRSPGLGDTAMYLCATSRVARQGTGELFFGEGSRLTVL.

As concerns this clonotype: Since a much larger clone is just one base distant, this may be a read error. V and J are TRBV20-1 and TRBJ2-7; 7 nucleotides align to TRBD2. Trimming cost V 0 bases and J 2 bases; bases outside gene matches: 7. Germline-derived CDR1 and CDR2 are DFQATT and SNEGSKA (reference sequence). This CDR3 region has 15 residues. DNA of the CDR3: TGCAGTGCTAGAGATTTCCAGCGGGACGCCTACGAGCAGTACTTC. Its protein product is CSARDFQRDAYEQYF.

This clonotype has ten or more counts. The rearrangement joins TRBV5-1 to TRBJ2-1, with TRBD1 matching 7 bases. This CDR3 has 13 residues. Germline V gene data show CDR1 as SGHRS and CDR2 as YFSETQ. Unmatched junction bases numbered 5, after V lost 7 bases and J lost 4 bases. The CDR3 is CASHTGDYNEQFF. CDR3 in DNA: TGCGCCAGCCACACAGGGGATTACAATGAGCAGTTCTTC.

This clonotype was counted ten times or more. The chain carries TRBV5-4 and TRBJ1-2; TRBD1 agrees at 9 bases. The germline V gene encodes CDR1 SGHNT and CDR2 YYREEE (reference sequence). This CDR3 region has 13 residues. After removal of 3 bases from V and 7 bases from J, the junction contained 4 bases not matched to a gene. The CDR3 reads CASSSQGAVGYTF. The CDR3 DNA reads TGTGCCAGCAGCTCACAGGGGGCGGTTGGCTACACCTTC.

This clonotype was counted at least ten times. The chain uses TRBV20-1 and TRBJ2-5, with TRBD2 identical over 12 bases. The germline V gene has CDR1 DFQATT and CDR2 SNEGSKA (reference sequence). The CDR3 runs 16 residues. The V gene end was trimmed by 0 bases and the J gene end by 5 bases; junction bases not matched to a gene: 7. Here the CDR3 reads CSARDLAGGPGETQYF. As DNA, the CDR3 is TGCAGTGCTAGAGATCTAGCGGGAGGGCCGGGGGAGACCCAGTACTTC.

The sample holds many counts of this clonotype. The J gene is TRBJ2-3, the V gene TRBV7-6; possible D gene TRBD2, 7 bases. Germline V gene sequence: CDR1 SGHVS, CDR2 FNYEAQ. The CDR3 is 16 residues long. Trimming shortened V by 1 base and J by 1 base, and 12 bases separated the two germline ends. This CDR3 is CASSLDGRGRTDTQYF. The CDR3 DNA is TGTGCCAGCAGCTTAGATGGGCGGGGGCGCACAGATACGCAGTATTTT. Based on the CDR3 plus reference TRBV7-6 and TRBJ2-3, the full variable domain is GAGVSQSPRYKVTKRGQDVALRCDPISGHVSLYWYRQALGQGPEFLTYFNYEAQQDKSGLPNDRFSAERPEGSISTLTIQRTEQRDSAMYRCASSLDGRGRTDTQYFGPGTRLTVL.

Details on this clonotype: Only one base separates this from a far larger clonotype, so it likely reflects a read error. J is TRBJ1-5 and V is TRBV2; perhaps TRBD1 as D (6 bases). Germline CDR1 is SNHLY and CDR2 is FYNNEI. The CDR3 totals 13 residues. Trimming shortened V by 4 bases and J by 3 bases, and 7 bases separated the two germline ends. The DNA for the CDR3 is TGTGCCAGCAGTGCAGGGGCCAATCAGCCCCAGCATTTT. This codes for CASSAGANQPQHF.

This clonotype has ten or more counts. V usage is TRBV6-5 and J usage is TRBJ1-4; the D is unclear. Germline V gives CDR1 MNHEY, CDR2 SVGAGI. The V and J ends lost 6 bases and 4 bases respectively, with 15 bases between them. The CDR3 is 15 residues long. The CDR3 protein is CASRPDRAVNEKLFF. In nucleotides, the CDR3 is TGTGCCAGCAGGCCCGACCGGGCCGTTAATGAAAAACTGTTTTTT.

Points on this clonotype: A far larger clone is off by one base, so a read error is likely. The chain combines TRBV9 with TRBJ2-1; D gene unclear. CDR3 size: 13 residues. Trimming took 3 bases from V and 10 from J, leaving 14 bases between them. Looked up from germline, CDR1 is SGDLS and CDR2 is YYNGEE. This CDR3 reads CASSAPGGGEQFF. The CDR3 DNA is TGTGCCAGCAGCGCACCAGGCGGTGGCGAGCAGTTCTTC.

In this sample, this clonotype turned up many times. This sequence joins TRBV11-2 and TRBJ2-3; no clear D gene. The V and J ends lost 4 bases and 1 base respectively, with 6 bases between them. This CDR3 is 13 amino acids long. Germline-derived CDR1 and CDR2 are SGHAT and FQNNGV. CDR3 protein: CASSSRRTDTQYF. Written as DNA, the CDR3 is TGTGCCAGCAGCTCTAGACGCACAGATACGCAGTATTTT.

J is TRBJ1-5 and V is TRBV6-1, with D possibly matching TRBD1 (5 bases). Germline V gene sequence: CDR1 MNHNS, CDR2 SASEGT. With 4 bases removed from V and 9 bases from J, the gap between germline ends came to 7 bases. CDR3 length: 11 residues. The CDR3 nucleotides are TGTGCCAGCAGTGGGGGACTGCCCCAGCATTTT. Protein product: CASSGGLPQHF.